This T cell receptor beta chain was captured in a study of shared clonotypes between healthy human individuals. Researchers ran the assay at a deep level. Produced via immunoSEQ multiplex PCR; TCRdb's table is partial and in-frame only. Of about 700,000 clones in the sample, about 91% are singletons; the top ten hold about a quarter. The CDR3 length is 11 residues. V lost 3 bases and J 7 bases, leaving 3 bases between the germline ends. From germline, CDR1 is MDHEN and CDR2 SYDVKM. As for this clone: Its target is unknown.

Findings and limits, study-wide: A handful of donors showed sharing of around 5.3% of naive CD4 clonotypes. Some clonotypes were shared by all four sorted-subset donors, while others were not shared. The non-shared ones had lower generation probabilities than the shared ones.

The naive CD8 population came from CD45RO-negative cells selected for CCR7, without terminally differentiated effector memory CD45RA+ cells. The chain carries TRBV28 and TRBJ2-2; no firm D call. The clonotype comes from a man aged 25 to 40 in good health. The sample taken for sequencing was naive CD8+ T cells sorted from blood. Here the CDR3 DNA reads TGTGCCAGCAGTTTGGACGGGGAGCTGTTTTTT. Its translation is CASSLDGELFF.